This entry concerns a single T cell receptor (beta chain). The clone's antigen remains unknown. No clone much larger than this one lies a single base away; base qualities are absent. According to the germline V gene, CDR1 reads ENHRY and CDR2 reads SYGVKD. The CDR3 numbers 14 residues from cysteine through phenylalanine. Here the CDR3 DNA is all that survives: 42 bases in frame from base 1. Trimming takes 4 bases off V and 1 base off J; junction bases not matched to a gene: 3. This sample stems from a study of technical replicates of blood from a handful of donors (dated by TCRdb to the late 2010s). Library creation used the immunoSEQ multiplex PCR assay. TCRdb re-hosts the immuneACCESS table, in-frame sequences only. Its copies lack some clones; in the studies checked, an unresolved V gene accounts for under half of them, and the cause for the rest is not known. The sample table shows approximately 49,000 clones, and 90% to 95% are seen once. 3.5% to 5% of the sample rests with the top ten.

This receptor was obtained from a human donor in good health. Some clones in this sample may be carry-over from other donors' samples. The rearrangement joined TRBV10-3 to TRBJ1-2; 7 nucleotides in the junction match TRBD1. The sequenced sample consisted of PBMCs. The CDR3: CAISVTGVNYGYTF. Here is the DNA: TGTGCCATCAGTGTTACAGGGGTTAACTATGGCTACACCTTC.